The 26 T cell receptor beta chains listed next were all sequenced from one sample in a study of cytomegalovirus exposure and HLA in healthy donors. A multiplex PCR was run with 60 Vbeta primers and 13 Jbeta primers. Clones were read by immunoSEQ multiplex PCR, and TCRdb kept only the in-frame ones, dropping some. The sample shows 130,000 or so clones, roughly four fifths of them seen only once. The sequenced material came from PBMCs. The origin of the receptors is a woman between 45 and 60 years old in good health and CMV-seropositive.

The V and J genes are TRBV19 and TRBJ2-1, with 7 nucleotides matching TRBD1. The CDR3 is 15 residues long. Germline V gene data show CDR1 as LNHDA and CDR2 as SQIVND (reference sequence). V lost 3 bases to trimming and J lost 6 bases; unmatched junction nucleotides: 8. CDR3 nucleotide sequence: TGTGCCAGTAGTATGCGGCAGGGGGTCAGCAATGAGCAGTTCTTC. Translating it yields CASSMRQGVSNEQFF.

The rearrangement uses TRBV28 and TRBJ2-3; the match to TRBD2 covers 7 bases. V lost 7 bases to trimming and J lost 3 bases; unmatched junction nucleotides: 22. Germline values: CDR1 MDHEN, CDR2 SYDVKM. The CDR3 sequence is 19 residues long. CDR3 in amino acids: CASIRRNAGQAGRTDTQYF. The CDR3 coding sequence is TGTGCCAGCATTCGACGGAACGCAGGCCAAGCGGGGCGTACAGATACGCAGTATTTT. Together with reference TRBV28 and TRBJ2-3, the CDR3 gives the full variable domain: DVKVTQSSRYLVKRTGEKVFLECVQDMDHENMFWYRQDPGLGLRLIYFSYDVKMKEKGDIPEGYSVSREKKERFSLILESASTNQTSMYLCASIRRNAGQAGRTDTQYFGPGTRLTVL.

The CDR3 is CAWSVGVLGNTIYF. The DNA of the CDR3 is TGTGCCTGGAGTGTAGGGGTCCTAGGGAACACCATATATTTT. J is TRBJ1-3 and V is TRBV30; D is perhaps TRBD1 (5 bases). Looked up from germline, CDR1 is GTSNPN and CDR2 is SVGIG (reference sequence). There are 14 residues in the CDR3. Trimming stripped 0 bases from V and 7 bases from J, with 13 bases between. Variable domain in full (rest from reference TRBV30 and TRBJ1-3): SQTIHQWPATLVQPVGSPLSLECTVEGTSNPNLYWYRQAAGRGLQLLFYSVGIGQISSEVPQNLSASRPQDRQFILSSKKLLLSDSGFYLCAWSVGVLGNTIYFGEGSWLTVV.

The rearrangement joins TRBV13 to TRBJ2-1; 7 nucleotides match TRBD1. The CDR3 is 15 residues long. Trimming took 6 bases from V and 3 from J; bases not matched to a gene: 8. The V gene's germline CDR1 is PRHDT and CDR2 FYEKMQ (reference sequence). DNA of the CDR3: TGTGCCAGCAGTTCCGACAGGGTTTTCTACAATGAGCAGTTCTTC. This codes for CASSSDRVFYNEQFF. The full variable domain, with the rest looked up from reference TRBV13 and TRBJ2-1, is AAGVIQSPRHLIKEKRETATLKCYPIPRHDTVYWYQQGPGQDPQFLISFYEKMQSDKGSIPDRFSAQQFSDYHSELNMSSLELGDSALYFCASSSDRVFYNEQFFGPGTRLTVL.

The rearrangement links TRBV7-2 to TRBJ1-3; the D gene is possibly TRBD1 (6 bases). With 5 bases removed from V and 2 bases from J, the gap between germline ends came to 16 bases. This CDR3 is built from 16 residues. Germline CDR1 reads SGHTA; CDR2 reads FQGNSA. CDR3 in DNA: TGTGCCAGCAGCATGCTGCATTGGGGGCCTGGAAACACCATATATTTT. Its protein is CASSMLHWGPGNTIYF.

This clone was counted once. The chain is built from TRBV5-1 and TRBJ1-1; D remains unclear. Germline CDR1 is SGHRS and CDR2 is YFSETQ. The CDR3 is 15 residues long. V was shortened by 2 bases and J by 3 bases, with 14 bases between the two germline ends. The CDR3 spells CASSFSNPTDTEAFF. CDR3 sequence (DNA): TGCGCCAGCAGCTTCTCAAACCCAACGGACACTGAAGCTTTCTTT.

The chain recombines TRBV6-4 with TRBJ2-2; D may be TRBD2 (5 bases). CDR1 MRHNA and CDR2 SNTAGT come from the germline V gene. V was pared by 1 base and J by 7 bases, with 7 bases between. CDR3 length equals 13 residues. The CDR3 DNA sequence: TGTGCCAGCAGTGACTTAAGCGGCGGGGAGCTGTTTTTT. Residues: CASSDLSGGELFF.

The chain uses TRBV2 and TRBJ1-5; 8 bases line up with TRBD1. The CDR3 is 16 amino acids. CDR1 and CDR2 (germline): SNHLY, FYNNEI. The V and J ends lost 0 bases and 6 bases, in that order; junction bases with no gene match: 7. In nucleotides, the CDR3 is TGTGCCAGCAGTGAAGCGTCGGGACAGGTTTTTCAGCCCCAGCATTTT. It encodes CASSEASGQVFQPQHF.

The sample holds a few counts of this clone. This chain joins TRBV6-5 and TRBJ2-1, with D unresolved. CDR1 is MNHEY, CDR2 SVGAGI, per germline. This CDR3 is built from 15 residues. V lost 2 bases, J lost 9 bases, and 17 bases lay in between. The DNA of the CDR3 is TGTGCCAGCAGTTACGAAAGAGGCCGGAACGGTGAGCAGTTCTTC. Amino acid sequence: CASSYERGRNGEQFF.

The V and J genes are TRBV11-2 and TRBJ1-2, with D possibly being TRBD1 (5 bases). Germline values: CDR1 SGHAT, CDR2 FQNNGV. V lost 2 bases and J lost 7, with 11 bases in between. CDR3 size: 13 residues. The DNA of the CDR3 is TGTGCCAGCAGCTTAAGTCAGGGCGGTGGCTACACCTTC. It encodes CASSLSQGGGYTF.

CDR3 loop: CASRQGLNEKLFF. In DNA form, the CDR3 reads TGTGCCAGCCGACAGGGCCTTAATGAAAAACTGTTTTTT. The chain combines TRBV28 with TRBJ1-4; 7 nucleotides line up with TRBD1. Trimming took 8 bases from V and 4 from J; bases not matched to a gene: 4. This CDR3 is 13 amino acids long. Germline lookup yields CDR1 MDHEN and CDR2 SYDVKM.

This clone occurred once. The rearrangement links TRBV19 to TRBJ2-1, with a possible D match to TRBD2 (5 bases). Germline V gives CDR1 LNHDA, CDR2 SQIVND (reference sequence). V shed 3 bases and J shed 4 bases, with 13 bases lying between them. This CDR3 contains 15 residues. CDR3: CASSIILGVYNEQFF. The DNA for the CDR3 is TGTGCCAGTAGTATTATACTAGGCGTTTACAATGAGCAGTTCTTC.

This chain uses TRBV19 with TRBJ1-1; D ambiguous. With 3 bases removed from V and 0 bases from J, the gap between germline ends came to 5 bases. This CDR3 has 13 amino acids. Germline lookup yields CDR1 LNHDA and CDR2 SQIVND (reference sequence). Here the CDR3 reads CASSIHMNTEAFF. In nucleotides, the CDR3 is TGTGCCAGTAGTATCCACATGAACACTGAAGCTTTCTTT.

V and J are TRBV19 and TRBJ2-5; 8 bases align to TRBD2. The CDR3 is 15 amino acids. V shed 8 bases and J 0 bases; nucleotides not matched to a gene: 8. Germline V gene data show CDR1 as LNHDA and CDR2 as SQIVND (reference sequence). This CDR3 reads CASSRLARYQETQYF. DNA for the CDR3: TGTGCCAGTTCCCGACTAGCGCGATACCAAGAGACCCAGTACTTC.

The gene calls are TRBV13 and TRBJ1-2; 10 bases agree with TRBD1. Trimming took 5 bases from V and 5 from J; bases not matched to a gene: 11. CDR1 PRHDT and CDR2 FYEKMQ come from the germline V gene (reference sequence). The CDR3 has 16 residues. Here the CDR3 DNA reads TGTGCCAGCAGCCCTTTGACAGGGGGCCAGTGGTATGGCTACACCTTC. Its protein product is CASSPLTGGQWYGYTF.

The rearrangement links TRBV12-5 to TRBJ1-3; tentatively, D is TRBD1 (6 bases). V gave up 5 bases and J gave up 0 bases, with 8 bases separating them. CDR3 length: 14 amino acids. Germline V gene data show CDR1 as LGHNT and CDR2 as FRNRAP. This chain's CDR3 is CASGLGHSGNTIYF. DNA for the CDR3: TGTGCTAGTGGTCTGGGACACTCTGGAAACACCATATATTTT.

Comment on this clone: Other DNA sequences in this specimen translate into the identical CDR3. The chain recombines TRBV2 with TRBJ2-2, with 7 bases that match TRBD1. CDR3 size: 13 residues. The germline CDR1 and CDR2 sequences are SNHLY and FYNNEI. J lost 5 bases, V lost 5 bases, and 2 bases had no gene match. The CDR3 reads CASSSQGTGELFF. CDR3 sequence (DNA): TGTGCCAGCAGTTCACAGGGGACCGGGGAGCTGTTTTTT. Drawing the rest from reference TRBV2 and TRBJ2-2, the complete variable domain is EPEVTQTPSHQVTQMGQEVILRCVPISNHLYFYWYRQILGQKVEFLVSFYNNEISEKSEIFDDQFSVERPDGSNFTLKIRSTKLEDSAMYFCASSSQGTGELFFGEGSRLTVL.

The J gene is TRBJ1-5, the V gene TRBV2, with no clear D. The V end was cut by 0 bases, the J end by 5 bases, with 8 bases between. The CDR3 is 14 amino acids. Germline V gives CDR1 SNHLY, CDR2 FYNNEI. CDR3 in amino acids: CASSEAAGDQPQHF. In nucleotides, the CDR3 is TGTGCCAGCAGTGAAGCAGCGGGAGATCAGCCCCAGCATTTT.

This clone was detected only once. The chain recombines TRBV20-1 with TRBJ1-2; tentative D call: TRBD1 (5 bases). The CDR3 runs 11 residues. Germline values: CDR1 DFQATT, CDR2 SNEGSKA (reference sequence). V was pared by 4 bases and J by 3 bases, with 6 bases between. The CDR3 coding sequence is TGCAGTGCTACGGGGGACTATGGCTACACCTTC. Its protein is CSATGDYGYTF.

V and J are TRBV28 and TRBJ2-7, with D possibly matching TRBD1 (6 bases). Per the germline V gene, CDR1 is MDHEN and CDR2 is SYDVKM. This CDR3 has 14 residues. The V end was cut by 2 bases, the J end by 2 bases, with 10 bases between. CDR3 sequence reads: CASSLAGATYEQYF. CDR3 in DNA: TGTGCCAGCAGTTTAGCAGGGGCTACCTACGAGCAGTACTTC.

In its sample, this clone was seen a few times. This chain uses TRBV18 with TRBJ1-6; TRBD1 matches 7 bases. Trimming at V came to 6 bases and at J to 6 bases, leaving 20 bases not matched to a gene. The CDR3 length is 19 residues. Germline CDR1 and CDR2: KGHSH and LQKENI. The chain's CDR3 is CASSSAPPQGISPNSPLHF. The DNA of the CDR3 is TGTGCCAGCTCGTCCGCACCGCCACAGGGGATCTCCCCTAATTCACCCCTCCACTTT.

The genes are TRBV5-1 and TRBJ1-2; D is unresolved. This CDR3 has 14 residues. Germline V gene sequence: CDR1 SGHRS, CDR2 YFSETQ. The germline V and J ends were trimmed by 0 bases and 1 base, with 7 bases remaining between them. CDR3 protein: CASSLGSGNYGYTF. DNA of the CDR3: TGCGCCAGCAGCTTGGGGTCGGGTAACTATGGCTACACCTTC.

The J gene is TRBJ2-3, the V gene TRBV2; 7 bases match TRBD2. The CDR3 consists of 14 residues. The J segment lost 3 bases and the V segment lost 4 bases, leaving 4 bases of the junction unmatched. Germline lookup yields CDR1 SNHLY and CDR2 FYNNEI. This CDR3 is CASSAVSGTDTQYF. CDR3 coding DNA: TGTGCCAGCAGTGCGGTTAGCGGGACAGATACGCAGTATTTT.

This rearrangement joins TRBV15 to TRBJ2-3; 8 bases are a match to TRBD2. There are 15 residues in the CDR3. CDR1 and CDR2 (germline): LNHNV, YYDKDF (reference sequence). Germline trimming cut 5 bases from V and 1 base from J; bases unmatched to any gene: 5. This CDR3 is CATSPHGRGTDTQYF. DNA of the CDR3: TGTGCCACCAGCCCGCACGGGAGGGGCACAGATACGCAGTATTTT.

The rearrangement links TRBV4-1 to TRBJ2-4; 12 bases map to TRBD2. The trim removed 0 bases at V and 9 bases at J, leaving 6 bases unmatched. The CDR3 length is 16 residues. CDR1 is MGHRA, CDR2 YSYEKL, per germline. The CDR3 DNA follows: TGCGCCAGCAGCCAAGATCCGACTAGCGGGAGACGCATTCAGTACTTC. Protein product: CASSQDPTSGRRIQYF.

V and J are TRBV15 and TRBJ1-5, with 7 positions matching TRBD1. CDR3 length: 17 amino acids. CDR1 and CDR2 from the germline V gene are LNHNV and YYDKDF (reference sequence). The V gene end was trimmed by 5 bases and the J gene end by 3 bases; junction bases not matched to a gene: 13. The CDR3 reads CATSLPITGELNQPQHF. CDR3 sequence (DNA): TGTGCCACCAGCCTCCCAATCACAGGGGAACTCAATCAGCCCCAGCATTTT.